This T cell receptor beta chain comes out of a study of blood T cell repertoires in COVID-19. The overall study: COVID-19 samples from acute and convalescent phases originated in the United States, Italy and Spain. T cells, B-cell-depleted T cells, or PBMCs supplied cDNA or gDNA.

Cohorts were based on clinical histories the participants reported. Sequencing was performed with immunoSEQ multiplex PCR; in TCRdb, only in-frame clones are kept and a portion is missing. Among about 220,000 clones listed, approximately 90% were seen once. This clone occurred a few times. The sequence derives from a woman in her thirties or forties with acute COVID-19. The sample was PBMCs or T cells enriched from blood (not recorded which).

In nucleotides, the CDR3 is TGTGCCAGCAGTTTACGGGGGGAACAGCCCCAGCATTTT. The encoded protein is CASSLRGEQPQHF. The chain couples TRBV12-3 or TRBV12-4 to TRBJ1-5; possibly TRBD1 for D (5 bases). The CDR3 sequence is 13 residues long. V was clipped by 2 bases and J by 7 bases, with 9 bases between them.